This T cell receptor (beta chain) was captured by sequencing in a study of cytomegalovirus exposure and HLA in healthy donors. PCR amplification relied on 60 Vbeta primers (plus 13 Jbeta primers). TCRdb's table, derived via immunoSEQ multiplex PCR, lists solely in-frame clones and lacks some. The data contain about 160,000 clones, over 80% of them seen just once; the ten biggest clones take up roughly 1.6%. The study's findings and limits: In an earlier analysis, productive rearrangement rates for most beta V segments clustered near 87% or 30%. The authors assumed roughly uniform sequencing depth across donors for presence/absence analyses. Confirmation in vitro established that a few CMV-associated chains were specific for CMV antigens.

Points on this clone: The antigen is undetermined.

The length of the CDR3 is 16 residues. Trimming took 0 bases from V and 1 from J, leaving 12 bases between them. The germline CDR1 and CDR2 sequences are SGHRS and YFSETQ. Donors in the study were healthy people who gave bone marrow. This sequence originates from a girl between 10 and 17 years old in good health and CMV-seropositive. The source material was PBMCs. The chain uses TRBV5-1 and TRBJ2-3; no clear D. CDR3 protein: CASSLGASLRTDTQYF. The CDR3 coding sequence is TGCGCCAGCAGCTTGGGTGCGAGCCTACGCACAGATACGCAGTATTTT.